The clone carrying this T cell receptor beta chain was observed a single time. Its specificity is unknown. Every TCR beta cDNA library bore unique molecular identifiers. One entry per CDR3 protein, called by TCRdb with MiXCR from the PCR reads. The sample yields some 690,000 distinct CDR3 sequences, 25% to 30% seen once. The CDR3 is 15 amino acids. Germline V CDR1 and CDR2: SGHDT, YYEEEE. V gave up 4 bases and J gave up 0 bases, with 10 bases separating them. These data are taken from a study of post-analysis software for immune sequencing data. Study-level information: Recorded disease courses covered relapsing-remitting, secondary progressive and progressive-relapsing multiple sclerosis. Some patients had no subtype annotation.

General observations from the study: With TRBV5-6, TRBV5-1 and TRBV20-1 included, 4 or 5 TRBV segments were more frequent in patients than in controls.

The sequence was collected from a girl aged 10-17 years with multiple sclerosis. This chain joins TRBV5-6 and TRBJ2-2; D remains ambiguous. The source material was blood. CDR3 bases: TGTGCCAGCAGCCTTTGGGTAGCGAACACCGGGGAGCTGTTTTTT. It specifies CASSLWVANTGELFF.